This T cell receptor beta chain was identified during a study of T cells in Graves' hyperthyroidism and ophthalmopathy. Across the study: The initial diagnosis was the point when peripheral blood was collected, ahead of any treatment. Study-wide results and caveats: Ophthalmopathy could be told apart from stable hyperthyroidism with a 13 V-J model. Most expanded thyroid clonotypes above 0.001 also appeared in blood.

Over 18 months, lack of ophthalmopathy progression marked Graves' hyperthyroidism as stable. RNA transcripts served as the template for amplifying TCR beta CDR3 regions. TCR CDR3 underwent first-round RT-PCR with the HTBI primer set. Each CDR3 protein is one row after TCRdb ran MiXCR on the multiplex PCR reads. The sample contains 92,000 or so distinct CDR3 sequences, 51% of which appear only once. Turning to this clonotype: Its antigen is undetermined.

This CDR3 is built from 14 residues. The germline V and J ends were trimmed by 5 bases and 0 bases, with 11 bases remaining between them. Germline V gives CDR1 MNHEY, CDR2 SMNVEV (reference sequence). The rearrangement uses TRBV27 and TRBJ2-7; TRBD1 might be the D (5 bases). This TCR was sampled from a woman aged 40 to 55 with Graves' hyperthyroidism. The sequencing sample was made of blood. The CDR3 DNA sequence: TGTGCCAGCAGTCCTCCAGGGTTCTCCTACGAGCAGTACTTC. This translates into CASSPPGFSYEQYF.